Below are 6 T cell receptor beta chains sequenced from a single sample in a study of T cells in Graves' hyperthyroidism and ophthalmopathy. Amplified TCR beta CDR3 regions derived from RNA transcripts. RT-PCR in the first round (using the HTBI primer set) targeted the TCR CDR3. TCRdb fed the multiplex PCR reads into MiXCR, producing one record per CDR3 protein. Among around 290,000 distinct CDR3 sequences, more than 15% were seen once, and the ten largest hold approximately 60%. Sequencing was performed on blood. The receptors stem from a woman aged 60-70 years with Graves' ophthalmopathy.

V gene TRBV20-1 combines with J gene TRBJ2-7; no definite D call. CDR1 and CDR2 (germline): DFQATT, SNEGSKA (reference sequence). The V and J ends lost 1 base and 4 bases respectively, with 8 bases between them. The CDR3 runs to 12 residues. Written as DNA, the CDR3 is TGCAGTGCTAGAGGGTTGGAATACGAGCAGTACTTC. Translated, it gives CSARGLEYEQYF.

CDR3 sequence: CASSPGTGQGWYGYTF. CDR3 coding DNA: TGTGCCAGCAGCCCCGGGACAGGCCAAGGATGGTATGGCTACACCTTC. The genes are TRBV11-2 and TRBJ1-2; 8 positions agree with TRBD1. There are 16 residues in the CDR3. J gave up 5 bases and V 5 bases, and 13 bases lay outside the gene matches. CDR1 and CDR2 (germline): SGHAT, FQNNGV.

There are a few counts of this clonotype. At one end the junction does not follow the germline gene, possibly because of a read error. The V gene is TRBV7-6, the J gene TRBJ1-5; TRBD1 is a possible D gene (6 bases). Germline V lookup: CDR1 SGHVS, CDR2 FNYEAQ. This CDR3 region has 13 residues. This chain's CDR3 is CASNLAGDQPQHF. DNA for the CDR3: TGTGCCAGCAACTTAGCAGGGGATCAGCCCCAGCATTTT.

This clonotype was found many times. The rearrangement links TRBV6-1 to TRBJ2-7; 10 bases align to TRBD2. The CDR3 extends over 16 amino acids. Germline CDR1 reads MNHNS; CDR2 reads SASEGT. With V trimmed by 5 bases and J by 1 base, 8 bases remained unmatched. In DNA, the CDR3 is TGTGCCAGCAGTTCCCGACTAGCGGGCGAGTCCTACGAGCAGTACTTC. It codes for CASSSRLAGESYEQYF.

The CDR3 protein is CASNPPGRSPSDNYGYTF. CDR3 nucleotide sequence: TGTGCCAGCAACCCCCCGGGCAGGTCCCCCAGTGATAACTATGGCTACACCTTC. The rearrangement joins TRBV28 to TRBJ1-2; D call uncertain. The CDR3 spans 18 residues. Deletions cut 7 bases from V and 1 base from J, with 25 bases between. Germline CDR1 reads MDHEN; CDR2 reads SYDVKM.

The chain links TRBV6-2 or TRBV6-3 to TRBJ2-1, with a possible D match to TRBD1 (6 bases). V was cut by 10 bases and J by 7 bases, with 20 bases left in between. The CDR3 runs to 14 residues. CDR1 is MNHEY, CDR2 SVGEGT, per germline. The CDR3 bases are TGTGCCATCAGGGGTCGGGAAGGAAAGAATGAGCAGTTCTTC. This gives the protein CAIRGREGKNEQFF.